This T cell receptor (beta chain) was obtained from a study of blood T cell repertoires in COVID-19. About the study: Whether acute or convalescent, the COVID-19 samples came from the United States, Italy and Spain. PBMCs, B-cell-depleted T cells, or T cells provided the cDNA or gDNA that made up the material.

Original methodology: Nucleated cell counts were estimated from reference gene primer amplification. The method was immunoSEQ multiplex PCR; TCRdb's version includes in-frame clones alone and lacks a portion of them. That table gives V, J and clone size, and the DNA gave D and trimming. The sample shows 160,000 or so clones, approximately 91% of them seen only once. CDR1 and CDR2 (germline): SGHNT, YYREEE (reference sequence). Trimming took 10 bases from V and 5 from J, leaving 13 bases between them. This CDR3 comprises 12 residues. The receptor's source is a man aged 18-30 years with acute or convalescent COVID-19. The sequenced material came from peripheral blood. The chain carries TRBV5-4 and TRBJ1-5; unclear D gene. The CDR3 DNA sequence: TGTGCCCCCTGGAGCGAGGATCAGCCCCAGCATTTT. Its translation is CAPWSEDQPQHF. Combining the CDR3 with reference TRBV5-4 and TRBJ1-5 gives the whole variable domain ETGVTQSPTHLIKTRGQQVTLRCSSQSGHNTVSWYQQALGQGPQFIFQYYREEENGRGNFPPRFSGLQFPNYSSELNVNALELDDSALYLCAPWSEDQPQHFGDGTRLSIL.